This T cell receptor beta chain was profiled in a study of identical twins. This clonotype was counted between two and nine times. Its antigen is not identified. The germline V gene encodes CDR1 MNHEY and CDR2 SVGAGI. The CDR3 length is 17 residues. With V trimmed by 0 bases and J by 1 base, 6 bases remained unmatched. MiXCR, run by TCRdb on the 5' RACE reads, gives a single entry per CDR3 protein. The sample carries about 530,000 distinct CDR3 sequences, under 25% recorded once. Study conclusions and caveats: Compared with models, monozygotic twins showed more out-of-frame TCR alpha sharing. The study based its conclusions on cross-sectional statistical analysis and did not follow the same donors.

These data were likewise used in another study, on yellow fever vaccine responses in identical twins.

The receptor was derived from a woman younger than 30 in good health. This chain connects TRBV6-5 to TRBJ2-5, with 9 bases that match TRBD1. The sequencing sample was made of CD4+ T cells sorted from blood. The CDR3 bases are TGTGCCAGCAGTTACTCTCCCGGGACAGGGACCCAAGAGACCCAGTACTTC. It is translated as CASSYSPGTGTQETQYF.